This T cell receptor (beta chain) was sequenced in a study of shared clonotypes between healthy human individuals. As for the study in general: Each donor's CD8 memory used one plate, CD8 naive two, each CD4 subset three. Study-level points and caveats: Generation probabilities of non-shared clonotypes were lower (relative to those shared by all four donors).

Libraries were prepared by immunoSEQ multiplex PCR; TCRdb keeps only in-frame clonotypes and omits some of them. The sample records 2 million or so clones, 85% to 95% being singletons. V gave up 4 bases and J gave up 6 bases, with 13 bases separating them. Germline loops: CDR1 GTSNPN, CDR2 SVGIG (reference sequence). The CDR3 covers 12 residues. About this clone itself: The antigen remains unidentified.

Donors included only healthy HIV-negative adults lacking recent acute infections or vaccinations. CD45RA+ naive and CD45RA-negative memory subsets were separated from CD4+ cells. Sequenced input: naive CD4+ T cells sorted from blood. The subset was: CD45RA+ positively selected. The sequence was obtained from a young man in good health. This chain links TRBV30 with TRBJ2-7; D gene ambiguous. The CDR3 bases are TGTGCCTGGACTAAGGGATTGGGCGAGCAGTACTTC. Translated, it gives CAWTKGLGEQYF.